The clone carrying this T cell receptor (beta chain) was recorded at least ten times. Its matching antigen is unknown. From germline, CDR1 is SNHLY and CDR2 FYNNEI. The junction had 8 bases not matched to a gene; V was cut back by 7 bases and J by 9 bases. This CDR3 is built from 14 residues. TCRdb redid the calling of the 5' RACE reads with MiXCR, one entry per CDR3 protein. The profile shows about 240,000 distinct CDR3 sequences, 6.5% to 8.5% of them singletons. The sample belongs to a study of T cells after yellow fever vaccination. Broader study findings: High-abundance clonotypes from the bulk population could contaminate FACS-sorted repertoires.

Sequenced here: CD4+ T cells sorted from PBMCs, sampled 15 days after the yellow fever booster vaccination. The chain couples TRBV2 to TRBJ1-6; 8 nucleotides match TRBD1. The receptor was derived from a man under 40 who received the YFV17D yellow fever vaccine. The CDR3 DNA is TGTGCCAGCATAGGACAGGGTCCGGGTTCACCCCTCCACTTT. Protein sequence: CASIGQGPGSPLHF.